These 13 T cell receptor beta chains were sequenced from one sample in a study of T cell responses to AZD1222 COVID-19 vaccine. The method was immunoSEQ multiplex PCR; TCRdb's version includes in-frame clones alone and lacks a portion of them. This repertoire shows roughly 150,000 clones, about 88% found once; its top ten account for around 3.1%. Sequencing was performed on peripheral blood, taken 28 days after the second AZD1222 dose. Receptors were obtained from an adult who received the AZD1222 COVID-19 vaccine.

Here the CDR3 DNA reads TGCGCCAGCAGCTTACTAGCGACCGATGAGCAGTTCTTC. Its protein is CASSLLATDEQFF. The J gene is TRBJ2-1, the V gene TRBV5-1; 7 bases fit TRBD2. The V and J ends lost 2 bases and 8 bases, in that order; junction bases with no gene match: 4. CDR1 is SGHRS and CDR2 is YFSETQ in the germline V gene. This CDR3 comprises 13 residues.

CDR3 amino acids: CASSQEEGWSEKLFF. Written as DNA, the CDR3 is TGTGCCAGCAGCCAAGAGGAGGGCTGGAGCGAAAAACTGTTTTTT. The chain employs TRBV3-1 (or the pseudogene TRBV3-2) and TRBJ1-4; D unclear. Germline V lookup: CDR1 LGHDT, CDR2 YNNKEL (reference sequence). V was clipped by 0 bases and J by 8 bases, with 13 bases between them. The CDR3 is made up of 15 amino acids.

The CDR3 region is CATSLSGTGGSPLHF. The DNA of the CDR3 is TGTGCCACCTCGCTCTCCGGGACAGGGGGTTCACCCCTCCACTTT. This chain uses TRBV6-4 with TRBJ1-6; 11 nucleotides agree with TRBD1. Germline CDR1 MRHNA, CDR2 SNTAGT. There are 15 residues in the CDR3. Unmatched junction bases numbered 11, after V lost 10 bases and J lost 9 bases.

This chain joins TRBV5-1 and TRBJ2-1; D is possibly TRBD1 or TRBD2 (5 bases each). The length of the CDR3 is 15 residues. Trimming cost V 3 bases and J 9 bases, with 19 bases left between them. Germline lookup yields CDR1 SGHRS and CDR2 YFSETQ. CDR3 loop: CASSSRGRDLGEQFF. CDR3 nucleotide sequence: TGCGCCAGCAGCTCCCGGGGCAGGGATCTTGGTGAGCAGTTCTTC.

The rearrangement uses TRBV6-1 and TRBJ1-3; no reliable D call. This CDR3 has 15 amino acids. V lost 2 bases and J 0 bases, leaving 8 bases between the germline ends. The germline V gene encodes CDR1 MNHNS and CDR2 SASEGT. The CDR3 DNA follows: TGTGCCAGCAGTGAACAGGCCAACTCTGGAAACACCATATATTTT. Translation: CASSEQANSGNTIYF.

Here the CDR3 reads CASSLAGTGSAYEQYF. The CDR3 region has the DNA TGCGCCAGCAGCTTGGCCGGGACAGGGTCGGCCTACGAGCAGTACTTC. The chain has TRBV5-1 and TRBJ2-7; 9 bases line up with TRBD1. Germline loops: CDR1 SGHRS, CDR2 YFSETQ. V gave up 0 bases and J gave up 2 bases; unmatched junction bases: 6. The CDR3 covers 16 residues.

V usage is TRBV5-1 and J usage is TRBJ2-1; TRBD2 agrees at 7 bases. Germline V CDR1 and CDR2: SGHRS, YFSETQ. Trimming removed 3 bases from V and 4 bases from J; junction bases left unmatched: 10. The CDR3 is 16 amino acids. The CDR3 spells CASSSPRGSLYNEQFF. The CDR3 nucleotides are TGCGCCAGCAGCTCCCCTCGCGGGAGTTTGTACAATGAGCAGTTCTTC.

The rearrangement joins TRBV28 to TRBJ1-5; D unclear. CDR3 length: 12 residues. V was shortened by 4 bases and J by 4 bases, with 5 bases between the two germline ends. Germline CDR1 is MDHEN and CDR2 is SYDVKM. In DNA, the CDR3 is TGTGCCAGCAGTTCGAATAATCAGCCCCAGCATTTT. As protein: CASSSNNQPQHF.

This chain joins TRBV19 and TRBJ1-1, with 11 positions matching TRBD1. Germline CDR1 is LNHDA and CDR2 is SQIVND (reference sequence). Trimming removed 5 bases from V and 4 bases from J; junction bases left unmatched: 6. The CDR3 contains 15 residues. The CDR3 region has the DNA TGTGCCAGTAGTTCCCGGACAGGGGGCTTCACTGAAGCTTTCTTT. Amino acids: CASSSRTGGFTEAFF.

The CDR3 region has the DNA TGTGCCAGCAGCGAAGGGGGGGCTAGCGGCTACGAGCAGTACTTC. Its translation is CASSEGGASGYEQYF. The chain links TRBV5-4 to TRBJ2-7, with TRBD2 as a possible D gene (7 bases). Germline lookup yields CDR1 SGHNT and CDR2 YYREEE (reference sequence). The CDR3 runs to 15 residues. With 4 bases removed from V and 3 bases from J, the gap between germline ends came to 17 bases.

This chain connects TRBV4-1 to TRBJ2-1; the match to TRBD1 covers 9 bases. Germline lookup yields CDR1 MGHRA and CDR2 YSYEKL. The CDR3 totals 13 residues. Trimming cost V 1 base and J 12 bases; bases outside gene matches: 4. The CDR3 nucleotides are TGCGCCAGCAGCCAAGGGGGGGACAGGGTGCAGTTCTTC. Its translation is CASSQGGDRVQFF.

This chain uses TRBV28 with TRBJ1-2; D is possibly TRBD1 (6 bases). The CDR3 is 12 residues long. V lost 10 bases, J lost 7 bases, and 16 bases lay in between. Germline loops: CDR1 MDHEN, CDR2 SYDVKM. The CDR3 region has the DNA TGTGCCAACAAAGGGGGAGTTGGTGGCTACACCTTC. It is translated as CANKGGVGGYTF.

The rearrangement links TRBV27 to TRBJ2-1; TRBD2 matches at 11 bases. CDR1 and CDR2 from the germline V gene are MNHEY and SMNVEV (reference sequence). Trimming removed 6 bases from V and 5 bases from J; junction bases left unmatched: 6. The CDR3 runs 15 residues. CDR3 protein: CASRKLAGDNNEQFF. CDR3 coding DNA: TGTGCCAGCAGAAAACTAGCGGGGGATAACAATGAGCAGTTCTTC.